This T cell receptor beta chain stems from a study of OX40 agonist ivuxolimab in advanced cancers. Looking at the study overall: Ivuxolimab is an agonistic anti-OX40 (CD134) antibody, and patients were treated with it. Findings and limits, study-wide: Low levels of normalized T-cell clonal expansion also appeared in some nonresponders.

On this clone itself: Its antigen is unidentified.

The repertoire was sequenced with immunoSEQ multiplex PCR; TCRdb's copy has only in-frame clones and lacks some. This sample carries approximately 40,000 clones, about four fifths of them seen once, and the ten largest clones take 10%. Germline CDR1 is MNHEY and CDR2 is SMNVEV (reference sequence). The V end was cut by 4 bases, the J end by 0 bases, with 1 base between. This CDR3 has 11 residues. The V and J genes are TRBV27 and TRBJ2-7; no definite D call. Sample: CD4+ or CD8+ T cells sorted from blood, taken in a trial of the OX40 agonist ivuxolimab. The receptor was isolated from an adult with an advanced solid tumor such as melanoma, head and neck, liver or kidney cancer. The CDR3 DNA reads TGTGCCAGCAGTTCCTCCTACGAGCAGTACTTC. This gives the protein CASSSSYEQYF.